One and the same sample provided the 11 T cell receptor beta chains below, sequenced in a study of blood T cell repertoires in COVID-19. Repertoires were generated with immunoSEQ multiplex PCR, while TCRdb's copy carries only in-frame clones and drops some. The sample has 110,000 or so clones; 80% to 90% are singletons. Specimen: peripheral blood. All receptors derive from a human donor with acute or convalescent COVID-19. The donor label of this sample is uncertain.

The CDR3 here is CATSSGTSGRAPPYEQYF. CDR3 DNA: TGTGCCACCAGCAGTGGGACTAGCGGGAGGGCCCCTCCCTACGAGCAGTACTTC. The rearrangement uses TRBV15 and TRBJ2-7, with 16 nucleotides matching TRBD2. V gave up 3 bases and J gave up 2 bases; unmatched junction bases: 7. The CDR3 has 18 residues. Germline V gene sequence: CDR1 LNHNV, CDR2 YYDKDF (reference sequence). Based on the CDR3 plus reference TRBV15 and TRBJ2-7, the full variable domain is DAMVIQNPRYQVTQFGKPVTLSCSQTLNHNVMYWYQQKSSQAPKLLFHYYDKDFNNEADTPDNFQSRRPNTSFCFLDIRSPGLGDTAMYLCATSSGTSGRAPPYEQYFGPGTRLTVT.

The genes are TRBV5-6 and TRBJ2-7, with D possibly matching TRBD1 (5 bases). From germline, CDR1 is SGHDT and CDR2 YYEEEE. With 5 bases removed from V and 4 bases from J, the gap between germline ends came to 13 bases. The CDR3 contains 13 residues. This chain's CDR3 is CASRRIQGYEQYF. The CDR3 region has the DNA TGTGCCAGCAGAAGAATCCAGGGTTACGAGCAGTACTTC.

The rearrangement links TRBV7-9 to TRBJ2-7; possibly TRBD1 for D (6 bases). The CDR3 covers 14 residues. V dropped 1 base and J dropped 5 bases, with 12 bases sitting between them. Germline lookup yields CDR1 SEHNR and CDR2 FQNEAQ (reference sequence). CDR3: CASSLVGGHNEQYF. The DNA of the CDR3 is TGTGCCAGCAGCTTAGTAGGGGGTCACAACGAGCAGTACTTC.

J is TRBJ2-2 and V is TRBV6-2 or TRBV6-3; D is possibly TRBD2 (5 bases). Germline V gene data show CDR1 as MNHEY and CDR2 as SVGEGT. This CDR3 spans 15 amino acids. V lost 6 bases and J 6 bases, leaving 17 bases between the germline ends. The CDR3 here is CASSPYEDWAGELFF. CDR3 DNA: TGTGCCAGCAGCCCCTACGAGGACTGGGCCGGGGAGCTGTTTTTT.

Of note for this clone: Possible read error: a much larger clone is one base away. The J gene is TRBJ1-1, the V gene TRBV7-3, with D possibly matching TRBD1 (5 bases). Trimming removed 5 bases from V and 0 bases from J, with 7 bases in between. Per germline, CDR1 SGHTA and CDR2 FQGTGA. The CDR3 loop spans 13 amino acids. The CDR3 is CASSPGMNTEAFF. In DNA, the CDR3 is TGTGCCAGCAGCCCAGGGATGAACACTGAAGCTTTCTTT.

This chain links TRBV5-1 with TRBJ2-5; D perhaps matches TRBD2 (5 bases). There are 15 residues in the CDR3. V shed 4 bases and J shed 4 bases, with 17 bases lying between them. CDR1 is SGHRS and CDR2 is YFSETQ in the germline V gene. The CDR3, as DNA: TGCGCCAGCAGCATACAAACTAGTCTATCAGAGACCCAGTACTTC. Translation: CASSIQTSLSETQYF.

This chain connects TRBV27 to TRBJ2-5, with D perhaps TRBD2 (6 bases). CDR3 length: 13 amino acids. Trimming left V 5 bases short and J 5 bases short, with 12 bases between. Germline CDR1 reads MNHEY; CDR2 reads SMNVEV (reference sequence). This CDR3 is CASSPGGGETQYF. CDR3 nucleotides: TGTGCCAGCAGTCCCGGGGGAGGTGAGACCCAGTACTTC.

The chain recombines TRBV28 with TRBJ1-1; D gene ambiguous. From germline, CDR1 is MDHEN and CDR2 SYDVKM. The CDR3 sequence is 12 residues long. V was clipped by 1 base and J by 12 bases, with 12 bases between them. The chain's CDR3 is CASSLLSQVTFF. DNA for the CDR3: TGTGCCAGCAGTTTATTGAGTCAGGTGACTTTCTTT.

The chain has TRBV18 and TRBJ1-1; the match to TRBD1 covers 7 bases. Looked up from germline, CDR1 is KGHSH and CDR2 is LQKENI. The CDR3 is 14 residues long. V lost 6 bases and J lost 2; bases outside the gene matches: 6. The CDR3 DNA reads as TGTGCCAGCTCGGTGGGGACAGTTAACACTGAAGCTTTCTTT. It codes for CASSVGTVNTEAFF.

The chain links TRBV5-4 to TRBJ2-3; 10 positions match TRBD1. The germline gives CDR1 SGHNT, CDR2 YYREEE (reference sequence). CDR3 size: 15 residues. After removal of 4 bases from V and 4 bases from J, the junction contained 6 bases not matched to a gene. The CDR3 nucleotides are TGTGCCAGCAGCGCAGGGACAGGGGAAGCAGATACGCAGTATTTT. Translated, it gives CASSAGTGEADTQYF.

V and J are TRBV5-4 and TRBJ2-5; TRBD1 aligns across 8 bases. J gave up 5 bases and V 4 bases, and 7 bases lay outside the gene matches. The CDR3 has 14 amino acids. Germline CDR1 is SGHNT and CDR2 is YYREEE (reference sequence). The CDR3 loop reads CASSRQGAAETQYF. CDR3 in DNA: TGTGCCAGCAGCCGGCAGGGGGCCGCGGAGACCCAGTACTTC.